These 25 T cell receptor beta chains share one sample of origin, sequenced in a study of T-cell reconstitution after alpha-beta-depleted transplantation in children. This sample's TCRbeta library carried unique molecular identifier barcodes. TCRdb re-derived calls from the PCR reads in MiXCR, one entry per CDR3 protein. Of nearly 250,000 distinct CDR3 sequences detected, roughly 8.2% appear once; the ten largest clones hold about 6.4%. The sample in question was PBMCs, mostly from graft donor cells, obtained 180 days after TCRalphabeta/CD19-depleted stem cell transplant. Receptors originate from a male patient aged 10-17 years who had a stem cell transplant for acute lymphoblastic leukemia, so the T cells may come from the graft donor.

This clonotype was observed many times. This chain links TRBV28 with TRBJ2-4; TRBD2 matches 11 bases. The CDR3 is 21 residues long. The germline gives CDR1 MDHEN, CDR2 SYDVKM. The junction had 16 bases not matched to a gene; V was cut back by 3 bases and J by 0 bases. This CDR3 is CASSFHLGGTSGTLAKNIQYF. CDR3 nucleotides: TGTGCCAGCAGTTTCCATCTAGGAGGGACTAGCGGTACCCTAGCCAAAAACATTCAGTACTTC.

In its sample, this clonotype was seen many times. The V gene is TRBV12-3 or TRBV12-4, the J gene TRBJ2-5, with 10 bases matching TRBD1. The ends lost 7 bases at V and 4 bases at J; junction bases unmatched: 9. The CDR3 is 15 residues long. CDR3 DNA: TGTGCCAGCACCAGAGGGACAGGGGCTCCAGAGACCCAGTACTTC. This gives the protein CASTRGTGAPETQYF.

This clonotype was seen at least ten times. The chain joins TRBV20-1 to TRBJ1-1, with D tentatively TRBD1 (6 bases). The length of the CDR3 is 15 residues. Trimming removed 0 bases from V and 3 bases from J, with 14 bases in between. The germline V gene has CDR1 DFQATT and CDR2 SNEGSKA (reference sequence). CDR3 amino acids: CSARDRRGGYTEAFF. CDR3 coding DNA: TGCAGTGCTAGAGATCGTCGAGGGGGGTACACTGAAGCTTTCTTT.

Many counts were recorded for this clonotype. The chain links TRBV11-1 to TRBJ1-1; 7 bases are shared with TRBD1. The V gene end was trimmed by 3 bases and the J gene end by 0 bases; junction bases not matched to a gene: 7. This CDR3 is built from 16 residues. Germline V gene sequence: CDR1 SGHAT, CDR2 FQDESV (reference sequence). The CDR3 sequence: CASSLGRQGLNTEAFF. Here the CDR3 DNA reads TGTGCCAGCAGCTTGGGCCGACAGGGTCTGAACACTGAAGCTTTCTTT.

This clonotype has ten or more counts. This chain uses TRBV20-1 with TRBJ2-5; 7 nucleotides align to TRBD1. CDR3 size: 14 residues. With 1 base clipped from V and 4 bases from J, the junction kept 6 bases outside the gene matches. Per the germline V gene, CDR1 is DFQATT and CDR2 is SNEGSKA (reference sequence). CDR3 sequence reads: CSARVAAGGETQYF. CDR3 nucleotide sequence: TGCAGTGCTAGAGTGGCCGCAGGGGGAGAGACCCAGTACTTC.

This chain links TRBV5-4 with TRBJ2-4; tentatively, D is TRBD2 (6 bases). Germline loops: CDR1 SGHNT, CDR2 YYREEE (reference sequence). CDR3 length: 14 amino acids. V was trimmed by 3 bases and J by 2 bases, leaving 9 bases between them. The CDR3 nucleotides are TGTGCCAGCAGCTCCCGGGACTCCAAAAACATTCAGTACTTC. This encodes CASSSRDSKNIQYF.

This clonotype has ten or more counts. J is TRBJ2-7 and V is TRBV29-1; 11 bases fit TRBD2. V lost 5 bases, J lost 2 bases, and 11 bases stayed unmatched. This CDR3 has 16 amino acids. The germline V gene has CDR1 SQVTM and CDR2 ANQGSEA. The CDR3 region is CSVKVSVAGGPYEQYF. The DNA for the CDR3 is TGCAGCGTTAAAGTTTCGGTAGCGGGAGGGCCCTACGAGCAGTACTTC.

The sample holds many counts of this clonotype. V is TRBV7-3 and J is TRBJ2-4; 8 bases align to TRBD1. The trim removed 0 bases at V and 8 bases at J, leaving 18 bases unmatched. CDR3 length: 19 residues. The germline CDR1 and CDR2 sequences are SGHTA and FQGTGA. The CDR3 nucleotides are TGTGCCAGCAGCTTAACCAACGGGATCGACAGGGGCCCGCTCGACATTCAGTACTTC. Translating gives CASSLTNGIDRGPLDIQYF.

This clonotype was found a few times. V and J are TRBV20-1 and TRBJ2-1; 8 nucleotides line up with TRBD2. Germline V gene lookup returns CDR1 DFQATT and CDR2 SNEGSKA (reference sequence). There are 14 residues in the CDR3. V lost 0 bases to trimming and J lost 7 bases; unmatched junction nucleotides: 5. This chain's CDR3 is CSARDPGGLNEQFF. CDR3 DNA: TGCAGTGCTAGAGATCCGGGAGGGCTAAATGAGCAGTTCTTC.

Ten or more counts support this clonotype. The chain joins TRBV12-3 or TRBV12-4 to TRBJ1-2; 7 bases line up with TRBD1. The CDR3 runs 14 residues. V dropped 5 bases and J dropped 5; count of bases not matched to a gene: 8. This chain's CDR3 is CASSPPRDSYGYTF. The CDR3 region has the DNA TGTGCCAGCAGTCCACCTCGGGACAGTTATGGCTACACCTTC.

Notes on this clonotype: Germline is not matched at one junction end, which may reflect a read error. The chain combines TRBV2 with TRBJ1-6, with no clear D. The CDR3 is 15 residues long. CDR1 and CDR2 from the germline V gene are SNHLY and FYNNEI. In DNA, the CDR3 is TGTGCCGGCAGTGTGAACGCAGCTGATAATTCACCCCTCCACTTT. Translated: CAGSVNAADNSPLHF.

Worth noting for this clonotype: A much larger clone sits a single nucleotide away, making a read error possible. The chain has TRBV12-3 or TRBV12-4 and TRBJ2-1, with 8 bases lining up with TRBD2. The CDR3 consists of 16 residues. CDR3 sequence (DNA): TGTGCCAGCAGTTTCGCCCCAGCGGGGGTCACCAATCAGCAGTTCTTC. Protein product: CASSFAPAGVTNQQFF.

As for this clonotype: Compared with germline, one end of the junction differs, possibly owing to a read error. The CDR3 sequence: CSARGHLSTDPQYF. The CDR3 DNA sequence: TGCAGTGCTAGAGGGCACCTTAGCACAGATCCGCAGTATTTT. V and J are TRBV20-1 and TRBJ2-3; D is unresolved. Germline CDR1 DFQATT, CDR2 SNEGSKA (reference sequence). This CDR3 is built from 14 residues.

The sample holds many counts of this clonotype. Here the CDR3 reads CSARVSSYEQYF. CDR3 sequence (DNA): TGCAGTGCTAGAGTGAGCTCCTACGAGCAGTACTTC. V usage is TRBV20-1 and J usage is TRBJ2-7, with D uncertain. Trimming removed 1 base from V and 0 bases from J, with 4 bases in between. Germline CDR1 is DFQATT and CDR2 is SNEGSKA (reference sequence). CDR3 length: 12 amino acids.

This clonotype has at least ten counts. The CDR3 loop reads CASSLGRDHEQYF. The CDR3 bases are TGCGCCAGCAGCTTGGGGCGGGACCACGAGCAGTACTTC. This sequence joins TRBV5-1 and TRBJ2-7, with a tentative D call TRBD2 (6 bases). The V and J ends lost 0 bases and 5 bases respectively, with 9 bases between them. Germline CDR1 SGHRS, CDR2 YFSETQ. The CDR3 loop spans 13 amino acids.

The sample holds many counts of this clonotype. The chain recombines TRBV19 with TRBJ2-7; 8 nucleotides line up with TRBD1. CDR3 length: 16 residues. V lost 0 bases, J lost 2 bases, and 6 bases stayed unmatched. From germline, CDR1 is LNHDA and CDR2 SQIVND (reference sequence). DNA of the CDR3: TGTGCCAGTAGTATAGATCCCCTGGACAGGGCCTACGAGCAGTACTTC. Residues: CASSIDPLDRAYEQYF.

In this sample, this clonotype turned up many times. The V and J genes are TRBV7-2 and TRBJ1-2, with 7 bases aligning to TRBD1. From germline, CDR1 is SGHTA and CDR2 FQGNSA. CDR3 length: 15 residues. The ends lost 0 bases at V and 2 bases at J; junction bases unmatched: 3. In DNA form, the CDR3 reads TGTGCCAGCAGCTTAGCGCAGGGGGTAAACTATGGCTACACCTTC. Protein product: CASSLAQGVNYGYTF.

This clonotype was recorded at least ten times. This chain links TRBV4-3 with TRBJ1-2; D is ambiguous. Looked up from germline, CDR1 is LGHNA and CDR2 is YSLEER. Trimming removed 1 base at V and 4 bases at J, with 10 bases between. The CDR3 has 14 amino acids. The CDR3 reads CASSQASDGYGYTF. The CDR3 region has the DNA TGCGCCAGCAGCCAAGCATCGGACGGCTATGGCTACACCTTC.

This clonotype was seen at least ten times. V is TRBV5-1 and J is TRBJ1-5; D is undetermined. The V and J ends lost 0 bases and 6 bases respectively, with 13 bases between them. The CDR3 totals 15 residues. Germline-derived CDR1 and CDR2 are SGHRS and YFSETQ. CDR3 DNA: TGCGCCAGCAGCTTGGATACTGGTGGTGGTCAGCCCCAGCATTTT. Residues: CASSLDTGGGQPQHF.

This clonotype came up many times. This chain links TRBV28 with TRBJ2-3, with TRBD2 matching 10 bases. The CDR3 length is 17 residues. Looked up from germline, CDR1 is MDHEN and CDR2 is SYDVKM. V lost 6 bases to trimming and J lost 3 bases; unmatched junction nucleotides: 12. DNA for the CDR3: TGTGCCAGCAGCACCCCTGCTAGCGGGAGATCGACAGATACGCAGTATTTT. Translation gives CASSTPASGRSTDTQYF.

In its sample, this clonotype was seen many times. The J gene is TRBJ2-7, the V gene TRBV12-3 or TRBV12-4; tentative D call: TRBD2 (6 bases). There are 14 residues in the CDR3. The V and J ends lost 4 bases and 6 bases respectively, with 16 bases between them. This chain's CDR3 is CASSSLERAGEQYF. In DNA, the CDR3 is TGTGCCAGCAGTTCCCTAGAGCGGGCCGGCGAGCAGTACTTC.

This clonotype was detected many times. The rearrangement uses TRBV3-1 and TRBJ2-7, with D maybe TRBD1 (5 bases). Deletions cut 7 bases from V and 2 bases from J, with 12 bases between. Looked up from germline, CDR1 is LGHDT and CDR2 is YNNKEL (reference sequence). The CDR3 totals 13 residues. CDR3: CASTRRDPYEQYF. The DNA of the CDR3 is TGTGCCAGCACGCGCAGGGATCCCTACGAGCAGTACTTC.

The chain is built from TRBV25-1 and TRBJ1-1; D is uncertain. Trimming took off 6 bases at V and 8 bases at J, with 10 bases between the two ends. The length of the CDR3 is 11 residues. Per germline, CDR1 MGHDK and CDR2 SYGVNS. This chain's CDR3 is CASSLELEAFF. The CDR3, as DNA: TGTGCCAGCAGCCTCGAATTAGAAGCTTTCTTT.

This clonotype appeared once. V is TRBV5-4 and J is TRBJ2-3; 8 nucleotides match TRBD2. Germline lookup yields CDR1 SGHNT and CDR2 YYREEE (reference sequence). The CDR3 runs 14 residues. V dropped 2 bases and J dropped 4; count of bases not matched to a gene: 3. The CDR3 region has the DNA TGTGCCAGCAGCTTAGCGGGAGTCCCAGATACGCAGTATTTT. Residues: CASSLAGVPDTQYF.

This clonotype was counted many times. This chain uses TRBV5-1 with TRBJ2-2; D might be TRBD2 (6 bases). Trimming removed 8 bases from V and 4 bases from J, with 15 bases in between. In germline, CDR1 is SGHRS, CDR2 YFSETQ. The CDR3 runs 14 residues. The CDR3 region is CASRLGGPTGELFF. The CDR3 DNA reads as TGCGCCAGTCGTTTGGGGGGTCCCACCGGGGAGCTGTTTTTT.